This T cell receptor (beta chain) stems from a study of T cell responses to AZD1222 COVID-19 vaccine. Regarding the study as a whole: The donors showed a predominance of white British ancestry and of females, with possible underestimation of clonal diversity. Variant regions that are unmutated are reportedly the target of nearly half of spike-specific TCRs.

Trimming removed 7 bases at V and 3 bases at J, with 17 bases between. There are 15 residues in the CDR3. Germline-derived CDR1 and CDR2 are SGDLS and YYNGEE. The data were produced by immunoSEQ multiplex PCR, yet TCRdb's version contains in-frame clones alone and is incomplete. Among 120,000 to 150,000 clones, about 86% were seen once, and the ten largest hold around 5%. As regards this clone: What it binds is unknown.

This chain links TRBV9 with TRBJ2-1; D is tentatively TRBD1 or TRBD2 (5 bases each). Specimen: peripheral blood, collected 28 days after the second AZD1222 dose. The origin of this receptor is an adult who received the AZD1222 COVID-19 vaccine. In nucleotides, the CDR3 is TGTGCCAGCCCCAGACAGTGGGGGAACTACAATGAGCAGTTCTTC. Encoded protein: CASPRQWGNYNEQFF.